These T cell receptor beta chains were read from a single sample in a study of T cells in Graves' hyperthyroidism and ophthalmopathy. TCRdb reanalysed the multiplex PCR reads using MiXCR and keeps one entry per CDR3 protein. The table has 500,000 or so distinct CDR3 sequences, around 16% seen once; the top ten hold over 25%. Specimen: blood. Receptors originate from a woman aged 25 to 39 with Graves' ophthalmopathy. The CDR3 runs from the conserved cysteine through the conserved F or W. Clone sizes are given selectively: once, few, many, or a class where the clone is expanded.

many	TRBV12-3/TRBV12-4	TRBJ2-3	CASSLGRRDTQYF
many	TRBV7-3	TRBJ2-1	CASSPAETSLPNEQFF
many	TRBV5-1	TRBJ2-7	CASSFRIGTSGRAIYEQYF
few	TRBV24-1	TRBJ2-4	CATSHRDWGKNIQYF
many	TRBV20-1	TRBJ1-5	CSARGSNQPQHF
many	TRBV30	TRBJ1-5	CAWSVGDGGVQPQHF
many	TRBV29-1	TRBJ2-1	CSVQGGVLGYNEQFF
few	TRBV28	TRBJ2-6	CASNSGANVLTF
.	TRBV11-3	TRBJ2-1	CASSLGSPLNEQFF
few	TRBV27	TRBJ1-5	CASSRAKGLEQPQHF
.	TRBV4-3	TRBJ1-1	CASSQVRAPNTEAFF
many	TRBV5-1	TRBJ2-1	CASSSGPPLNEQFF
.	TRBV27	TRBJ1-6	CASRSGLGSSPLHF
.	TRBV20-1	TRBJ2-2	CSARDFLVDPTGELFF
few	TRBV30	TRBJ2-3	CAWGGDTQYF
.	TRBV19	TRBJ2-2	CASNGDGVNTGELFF
.	TRBV19	TRBJ2-1	CASSIERTQFF
.	TRBV11-2	TRBJ2-5	CASSFGGLAGGETQYF
many	TRBV11-1	TRBJ2-7	CASSPTRSGFAYEQYF
many	TRBV7-8	TRBJ1-1	CASSLGVGTANTEAFF
many	TRBV30	TRBJ2-5	CAWSRMKKDPQYF
many	TRBV6-5	TRBJ2-5	CASSYSKGRETQYF
few	TRBV19	TRBJ2-1	CASSITGAPFDEQFF
few	TRBV12-3/TRBV12-4	TRBJ1-3	CASSETGGAGNTIYF
few	TRBV25-1	TRBJ2-7	CASTSPGQGYYEQYF
many	TRBV12-3/TRBV12-4	TRBJ1-4	CASSLAGTAEKLFF
few	TRBV12-3/TRBV12-4	TRBJ1-6	CASSTEGVTPLHF
many	TRBV12-3/TRBV12-4	TRBJ2-1	CASSPRTGTYNEQFF
many	TRBV24-1	TRBJ1-6	CATSDLGTPLHF
many	TRBV20-1	TRBJ1-1	CSAKAGNTEAFF
.	TRBV7-9	TRBJ1-2	CASSLDDTYGYTF
few	TRBV10-3	TRBJ2-7	CAISESRTYEQYF
few	TRBV6-2/TRBV6-3	TRBJ2-7	CASRPTSVANSYEQYF
many	TRBV28	TRBJ1-5	CASSSSDLGWSNQPQHF
.	TRBV7-2	TRBJ2-1	CASSPFGRINEQFF
many	TRBV11-2	TRBJ2-3	CASSLDQGNTDTQYF
few	TRBV5-5	TRBJ2-2	CASSPIPGQGATGTGELFF
few	TRBV5-5	TRBJ1-4	CASSQRRPATNEKLFF
many	TRBV20-1	TRBJ2-2	CSAISGRATGELFF
few	TRBV28	TRBJ1-4	CASQGLEETNEKLFF
few	TRBV28	TRBJ2-1	CASTITGTPHNEQFF
many	TRBV20-1	TRBJ2-3	CSARGLAGGTDTQYF
many	TRBV3-1	TRBJ2-2	CASSHRTGELFF
many	TRBV11-2	TRBJ2-3	CASSLVAGLTDTQYF
many	TRBV12-3/TRBV12-4	TRBJ1-1	CASSHVRTGSTEAFF
few	TRBV19	TRBJ2-3	CASSPGLPRTDTQYF
.	TRBV25-1	TRBJ1-3	CASSESGSGNTIYF
many	TRBV20-1	TRBJ1-2	CSAKKGELLGYGYTF
many	TRBV11-2	TRBJ2-3	CASSLGMTGLPDTQYF
many	TRBV4-1	TRBJ2-1	CASSSTEYNEQFF
few	TRBV7-6	TRBJ2-5	CASSLGAGIQETQYF
many	TRBV20-1	TRBJ2-1	CSAHRLGLGHNEQFF
.	TRBV15	TRBJ2-7	CATSRPSGNTYEQYF
.	TRBV25-1	TRBJ2-1	CASSGPHRVYNEQFF
many	TRBV12-3/TRBV12-4	TRBJ2-1	CASSPPLGTGSNEQFF
few	TRBV30	TRBJ2-7	CAWRWRASYEQYF
.	TRBV12-3/TRBV12-4	TRBJ2-1	CASGGDHNEQFF
few	TRBV20-1	TRBJ2-7	CSAAISRGRFYGQYF
.	TRBV24-1	TRBJ2-1	CATSDFTSGRASGQFF
many	TRBV7-8	TRBJ2-7	CASSLGVPGAYEQYF